Shown below are 27 T cell receptor beta chains from a single sample sequenced in a study of T cell responses to AZD1222 COVID-19 vaccine. TCRdb's table, derived via immunoSEQ multiplex PCR, lists solely in-frame clones and lacks some. Here the sample spans about 84,000 clones, 70% to 90% being singletons. The sequenced sample was peripheral blood, obtained on day 0 of AZD1222 vaccination. These TCRs come from an adult in good health.

This clone was seen just once. CDR3 bases: TGTGCCAGCAGTTACGTAGGGAGGAGCAATCAGCCCCAGCATTTT. Protein sequence: CASSYVGRSNQPQHF. The chain carries TRBV6-2 or TRBV6-3 and TRBJ1-5; no clear D. V lost 2 bases and J lost 1, with 9 bases in between. The CDR3 sequence is 15 residues long. The germline V gene encodes CDR1 MNHEY and CDR2 SVGEGT.

J is TRBJ1-1 and V is TRBV29-1, with D perhaps matching TRBD1 (5 bases). The germline V gene has CDR1 SQVTM and CDR2 ANQGSEA. This CDR3 comprises 14 residues. Trimming took 5 bases from V and 7 from J, leaving 20 bases between them. The CDR3 region has the DNA TGCAGCGTTACCGAACGACCCCCCGGGGGTGAAGCTTTCTTT. This sequence encodes CSVTERPPGGEAFF.

V gene TRBV19 combines with J gene TRBJ1-6; D uncertain. Germline V CDR1 and CDR2: LNHDA, SQIVND (reference sequence). V was trimmed by 5 bases and J by 7 bases, leaving 15 bases between them. The length of the CDR3 is 15 residues. CDR3 residues: CASSPRPTQNSPLHF. DNA of the CDR3: TGTGCCAGTAGTCCTCGTCCGACTCAGAATTCACCCCTCCACTTT. The whole variable domain, filled in from reference TRBV19 and TRBJ1-6, reads DGGITQSPKYLFRKEGQNVTLSCEQNLNHDAMYWYRQDPGQGLRLIYYSQIVNDFQKGDIAEGYSVSREKKESFPLTVTSAQKNPTAFYLCASSPRPTQNSPLHFGNGTRLTVT.

A single count supports this clone. The chain has TRBV27 and TRBJ2-4; D possibly corresponds to TRBD2 (6 bases). V lost 2 bases and J 7 bases, leaving 12 bases between the germline ends. Germline lookup yields CDR1 MNHEY and CDR2 SMNVEV (reference sequence). The CDR3 loop spans 14 amino acids. The CDR3 is CASSLKLRGNIQYF. The CDR3 region has the DNA TGTGCCAGCAGTTTAAAATTACGGGGGAACATTCAGTACTTC.

The rearrangement joins TRBV15 to TRBJ1-2; D might be TRBD1 (5 bases). The CDR3 sequence is 17 residues long. CDR1 and CDR2 (germline): LNHNV, YYDKDF (reference sequence). V was pared by 1 base and J by 0 bases, with 15 bases between. CDR3 DNA sequence: TGTGCCACCAGCAGAGGGGGAGGTGGCAGGGCTAACTATGGCTACACCTTC. It specifies CATSRGGGGRANYGYTF. Combining the CDR3 with reference TRBV15 and TRBJ1-2 gives the whole variable domain DAMVIQNPRYQVTQFGKPVTLSCSQTLNHNVMYWYQQKSSQAPKLLFHYYDKDFNNEADTPDNFQSRRPNTSFCFLDIRSPGLGDTAMYLCATSRGGGGRANYGYTFGSGTRLTVV.

The J gene is TRBJ2-7, the V gene TRBV24-1; TRBD2 agrees at 10 bases. J lost 5 bases, V lost 3 bases, and 9 bases had no gene match. This CDR3 contains 16 residues. Per germline, CDR1 KGHDR and CDR2 SFDVKD. The CDR3 DNA follows: TGTGCCACCAGTGATCACCCTCCTAGCGGGGGAGACGAGCAGTACTTC. Translation gives CATSDHPPSGGDEQYF.

The chain combines TRBV9 with TRBJ2-3; 8 positions agree with TRBD2. From germline, CDR1 is SGDLS and CDR2 YYNGEE. This CDR3 is 15 amino acids long. V was clipped by 4 bases and J by 3 bases; unmatched bases: 7. CDR3 coding DNA: TGTGCCAGCAGCACCGGGACTAGAGGTACAGATACGCAGTATTTT. Translating gives CASSTGTRGTDTQYF.

The CDR3 DNA reads TGTGCCAGCAGCCAGTACGGGACAGAGACTAACTATGGCTACACCTTC. It translates to CASSQYGTETNYGYTF. The chain couples TRBV3-1 (or the pseudogene TRBV3-2) to TRBJ1-2; the match to TRBD1 covers 7 bases. The CDR3 length is 16 residues. Germline values: CDR1 LGHDT, CDR2 YNNKEL (reference sequence). V was pared by 3 bases and J by 0 bases, with 7 bases of the junction left unmatched.

The chain recombines TRBV30 with TRBJ2-7; 9 bases map to TRBD1. Germline lookup yields CDR1 GTSNPN and CDR2 SVGIG (reference sequence). CDR3 size: 14 residues. After removal of 3 bases from V and 1 base from J, the junction contained 4 bases not matched to a gene. CDR3 region: CAWSSGTGSYEQYF. CDR3 DNA: TGTGCCTGGAGCTCCGGGACAGGGTCCTACGAGCAGTACTTC.

V usage is TRBV5-1 and J usage is TRBJ2-7, with D hard to call. Trimming took off 0 bases at V and 1 base at J, with 5 bases between the two ends. Per germline, CDR1 SGHRS and CDR2 YFSETQ. There are 13 residues in the CDR3. CDR3 amino acids: CASSLEGSYEQYF. CDR3 nucleotide sequence: TGCGCCAGCAGCTTGGAGGGATCCTACGAGCAGTACTTC.

The CDR3 nucleotides read TGTGCCAGTCAAGAAGGGGGCCAGGAAAAACTGTTTTTT. Translating it yields CASQEGGQEKLFF. This chain links TRBV2 with TRBJ1-4, with TRBD1 matching over 7 bases. Germline loops: CDR1 SNHLY, CDR2 FYNNEI. The CDR3 has 13 amino acids. The junction had 9 bases not matched to a gene; V was cut back by 9 bases and J by 8 bases.

V is TRBV6-5 and J is TRBJ1-1; the D gene is possibly TRBD1 (5 bases). There are 15 residues in the CDR3. Trimming cost V 0 bases and J 4 bases, with 12 bases left between them. Germline V gene sequence: CDR1 MNHEY, CDR2 SVGAGI. The CDR3: CASSYSSQGSTEAFF. The CDR3 DNA reads as TGTGCCAGCAGTTACTCGAGTCAGGGATCCACTGAAGCTTTCTTT.

The rearrangement links TRBV3-1 (or the pseudogene TRBV3-2) to TRBJ1-6, with D tentatively TRBD1 (6 bases). CDR1 and CDR2 from the germline V gene are LGHDT and YNNKEL (reference sequence). This CDR3 spans 17 amino acids. The V end lost 2 bases, the J end lost 13 bases, and 24 bases lay between the germline ends. CDR3 DNA: TGTGCCAGCAGCCAATCTCAGGGGCCCTCAAATCCTTACCCCCTCCACTTT. Its translation: CASSQSQGPSNPYPLHF.

In this sample, this clone turned up once. The V call is TRBV4-3, the J call TRBJ2-1, with a weak D call TRBD2 (5 bases). Trimming stripped 2 bases from V and 3 bases from J, with 11 bases between. CDR3 length: 15 residues. Germline V gives CDR1 LGHNA, CDR2 YSLEER. CDR3 nucleotides: TGCGCCAGCAGCCAAAAAGCGGAGTTCTACAATGAGCAGTTCTTC. It specifies CASSQKAEFYNEQFF.

The chain employs TRBV27 and TRBJ2-1; TRBD1 matches at 9 bases. J lost 5 bases, V lost 6 bases, and 8 bases had no gene match. Germline V gene data show CDR1 as MNHEY and CDR2 as SMNVEV (reference sequence). The CDR3 spans 15 residues. As DNA, the CDR3 is TGTGCCAGCAGGGGACAGGGAAATCGTAACAATGAGCAGTTCTTC. It is translated as CASRGQGNRNNEQFF.

This rearrangement joins TRBV7-9 to TRBJ2-3, with D uncertain. The CDR3 runs 14 residues. The germline V and J ends were trimmed by 2 bases and 6 bases, with 12 bases remaining between them. Looked up from germline, CDR1 is SEHNR and CDR2 is FQNEAQ (reference sequence). CDR3 sequence reads: CASSLMLEEDTQYF. The CDR3 bases are TGTGCCAGCAGCTTAATGCTTGAGGAGGATACGCAGTATTTT.

This rearrangement joins TRBV5-5 to TRBJ1-1; tentative D call: TRBD1 (6 bases). V gave up 4 bases and J gave up 1 base, with 14 bases separating them. The CDR3 contains 15 residues. The germline CDR1 and CDR2 sequences are SGHKS and YYEKEE (reference sequence). The CDR3 region is CASSRGGSTNTEAFF. Written as DNA, the CDR3 is TGTGCCAGCAGCCGCGGGGGCAGTACGAACACTGAAGCTTTCTTT.

This clone appeared once. The V call is TRBV3-1 (or the pseudogene TRBV3-2), the J call TRBJ2-7, with 12 bases lining up with TRBD1. After removal of 0 bases from V and 6 bases from J, the junction contained 6 bases not matched to a gene. This CDR3 is built from 16 residues. In germline, CDR1 is LGHDT, CDR2 YNNKEL (reference sequence). The CDR3 region is CASSQDLGTGGVEQYF. CDR3 coding DNA: TGTGCCAGCAGCCAAGATCTAGGGACAGGGGGCGTCGAGCAGTACTTC.

This clone turned up a few times. At the DNA level, this CDR3 is encoded by other sequences in the same sample as well. The chain couples TRBV14 to TRBJ1-1; D not resolved. V dropped 0 bases and J dropped 1 base, with 9 bases sitting between them. Germline CDR1 is SGHDN and CDR2 is FVKESK. The CDR3 totals 15 residues. In DNA, the CDR3 is TGTGCCAGCAGCCAAGATGGACGGAGGAACACTGAAGCTTTCTTT. Amino acid sequence: CASSQDGRRNTEAFF.

This chain connects TRBV19 to TRBJ2-1; D remains ambiguous. The CDR3 is made up of 13 amino acids. The germline V gene has CDR1 LNHDA and CDR2 SQIVND (reference sequence). Trimming took off 3 bases at V and 4 bases at J, with 7 bases between the two ends. In DNA form, the CDR3 reads TGTGCCAGTAGTATGAATAGGTACAATGAGCAGTTCTTC. Translating it yields CASSMNRYNEQFF.

V and J are TRBV3-1 (or the pseudogene TRBV3-2) and TRBJ2-5; D is unclear. Trimming stripped 2 bases from V and 3 bases from J, with 7 bases between. Germline CDR1 LGHDT, CDR2 YNNKEL (reference sequence). CDR3 size: 13 residues. In DNA form, the CDR3 reads TGTGCCAGCAGCCAATTTAGAAAAGAGACCCAGTACTTC. Residues: CASSQFRKETQYF.

The chain is built from TRBV30 and TRBJ1-1, with D maybe TRBD1 (5 bases). V lost 4 bases and J lost 4, with 16 bases in between. From germline, CDR1 is GTSNPN and CDR2 SVGIG (reference sequence). The CDR3 consists of 14 residues. As DNA, the CDR3 is TGTGCCTGGACTCCAGGGATCGTTAGCACTGAAGCTTTCTTT. It encodes CAWTPGIVSTEAFF. Filled out from reference TRBV30 and TRBJ1-1, the complete variable domain reads SQTIHQWPATLVQPVGSPLSLECTVEGTSNPNLYWYRQAAGRGLQLLFYSVGIGQISSEVPQNLSASRPQDRQFILSSKKLLLSDSGFYLCAWTPGIVSTEAFFGQGTRLTVV.

The V gene is TRBV9, the J gene TRBJ1-2; D call uncertain. Trimming removed 0 bases from V and 1 base from J, with 1 base in between. This CDR3 spans 12 amino acids. Germline CDR1 and CDR2: SGDLS and YYNGEE. In DNA form, the CDR3 reads TGTGCCAGCAGCGTAGGTAACTATGGCTACACCTTC. Translating it yields CASSVGNYGYTF.

The CDR3 sequence: CASSLVDRGDSPLHF. In DNA, the CDR3 is TGTGCCAGCAGCTTAGTGGACAGGGGTGATTCACCCCTCCACTTT. The chain combines TRBV7-8 with TRBJ1-6; 9 bases fit TRBD1. This CDR3 has 15 amino acids. Trimming at V came to 1 base and at J to 8 bases, leaving 3 bases not matched to a gene. Germline V gene lookup returns CDR1 SGHVS and CDR2 FQNEAQ.

This clone was observed a single time. The V and J genes are TRBV7-9 and TRBJ1-1; a possible D gene is TRBD1 (5 bases). The CDR3 loop spans 12 amino acids. CDR1 is SEHNR and CDR2 is FQNEAQ in the germline V gene (reference sequence). Trimming removed 3 bases from V and 11 bases from J, with 13 bases in between. This CDR3 is CASSFADEGAFF. Written as DNA, the CDR3 is TGTGCCAGCAGCTTCGCGGATGAGGGGGCTTTCTTT.

The CDR3 reads CAISSSSSTDTQYF. DNA of the CDR3: TGTGCCATCAGCTCTAGCAGTAGCACAGATACGCAGTATTTT. The chain joins TRBV10-3 to TRBJ2-3; the D gene is possibly TRBD2 (5 bases). Trimming shortened V by 6 bases and J by 0 bases, and 10 bases separated the two germline ends. Germline CDR1 and CDR2: ENHRY and SYGVKD. This CDR3 spans 14 amino acids.

This clone turned up a few times. This chain's CDR3 is CAWSWDVATNEKLFF. CDR3 nucleotides: TGTGCCTGGAGTTGGGACGTCGCAACTAATGAAAAACTGTTTTTT. The chain uses TRBV30 and TRBJ1-4; tentatively, D is TRBD1 (5 bases). V lost 2 bases to trimming and J lost 0 bases, with 10 bases between them. This CDR3 spans 15 amino acids. Germline V gives CDR1 GTSNPN, CDR2 SVGIG (reference sequence).